These 16 T cell receptor beta chains share one sample of origin, sequenced in a study of blood T cell repertoires in COVID-19. The assay was immunoSEQ multiplex PCR, and TCRdb's table has in-frame clones only and misses some. The sample shows about 270,000 clones, around nine tenths of them seen only once. The sample taken for sequencing was peripheral blood. The receptors come from a man in his forties with active or convalescent COVID-19.

In DNA form, the CDR3 reads TGTGCCAGCAGCTTAGGGGTTCACAGCGAAGCTTTCTTT. This gives the protein CASSLGVHSEAFF. The J gene is TRBJ1-1, the V gene TRBV7-2; D is ambiguous. Germline assignment: CDR1 SGHTA and CDR2 FQGNSA. V lost 1 base, J lost 8 bases, and 11 bases lay in between. This CDR3 is built from 13 residues.

This chain joins TRBV4-1 and TRBJ1-1; maybe TRBD1 (5 bases). V lost 2 bases to trimming and J lost 6 bases, with 10 bases between them. The germline gives CDR1 MGHRA, CDR2 YSYEKL. The CDR3 spans 13 residues. The CDR3: CASSQQGTAEAFF. DNA for the CDR3: TGCGCCAGCAGCCAACAGGGTACGGCTGAAGCTTTCTTT.

V and J are TRBV6-4 and TRBJ1-2, with TRBD1 as a possible D gene (5 bases). Germline values: CDR1 MRHNA, CDR2 SNTAGT. The CDR3 spans 13 residues. The V gene lost 0 bases and the J gene lost 7 bases, with 9 bases spanning the gap. The CDR3 here is CASSDSGAGGYTF. The DNA of the CDR3 is TGTGCCAGCAGTGACTCAGGGGCCGGTGGCTACACCTTC.

This chain uses TRBV24-1 with TRBJ2-1; possibly TRBD2 for D (6 bases). Deletions cut 3 bases from V and 10 bases from J, with 12 bases between. This CDR3 has 13 amino acids. The germline V gene has CDR1 KGHDR and CDR2 SFDVKD. DNA of the CDR3: TGTGCCACCAGTGATCGACTGGCGGGAGAGCAGTTCTTC. It encodes CATSDRLAGEQFF.

V is TRBV24-1 and J is TRBJ1-1, with 8 bases lining up with TRBD1. The ends lost 3 bases at V and 5 bases at J; junction bases unmatched: 1. There are 13 residues in the CDR3. Germline lookup yields CDR1 KGHDR and CDR2 SFDVKD. The CDR3 sequence is CATSDDRGTEAFF. The CDR3 DNA is TGTGCCACCAGTGATGACAGGGGAACTGAAGCTTTCTTT.

The chain uses TRBV5-1 and TRBJ2-2; 9 bases match TRBD1. The CDR3 sequence is 15 residues long. Unmatched junction bases numbered 7, after V lost 4 bases and J lost 6 bases. Germline V gives CDR1 SGHRS, CDR2 YFSETQ. The DNA of the CDR3 is TGCGCCAGCAGCCCGGGACAGGGTCTGGCCGGGGAGCTGTTTTTT. This sequence encodes CASSPGQGLAGELFF.

The rearrangement uses TRBV12-3 or TRBV12-4 and TRBJ2-7; a weak D match, TRBD2 (5 bases). Trimming left V 2 bases short and J 4 bases short, with 6 bases between. The CDR3 is 12 amino acids. CDR3 sequence reads: CASSLSGYEQYF. CDR3 nucleotide sequence: TGTGCCAGCAGTTTAAGCGGATACGAGCAGTACTTC.

This chain connects TRBV7-9 to TRBJ2-7; unclear D gene. The V and J ends lost 1 base and 9 bases respectively, with 10 bases between them. Germline V gives CDR1 SEHNR, CDR2 FQNEAQ (reference sequence). CDR3 length: 12 amino acids. CDR3 protein: CASSLVDKGQYF. The CDR3 DNA is TGTGCCAGCAGCTTAGTTGACAAAGGGCAGTACTTC.

The J gene is TRBJ1-2, the V gene TRBV9; no definite D call. Germline assignment: CDR1 SGDLS and CDR2 YYNGEE. Trimming took off 0 bases at V and 7 bases at J, with 16 bases between the two ends. The CDR3 length is 15 residues. The CDR3 spells CASSVVAGFESGYTF. The CDR3 region has the DNA TGTGCCAGCAGCGTAGTGGCGGGATTTGAAAGTGGCTACACCTTC.

The chain carries TRBV6-5 and TRBJ2-7; 7 nucleotides agree with TRBD2. Germline V gene sequence: CDR1 MNHEY, CDR2 SVGAGI. The trim removed 2 bases at V and 0 bases at J, leaving 1 base unmatched. The CDR3 sequence is 14 residues long. CDR3 sequence reads: CASSYAGVSYEQYF. The CDR3 DNA is TGTGCCAGCAGTTACGCGGGGGTCTCCTACGAGCAGTACTTC.

The chain uses TRBV3-1 (or the pseudogene TRBV3-2) and TRBJ1-2; D is undetermined. This CDR3 comprises 16 residues. Trimming took 0 bases from V and 2 from J, leaving 13 bases between them. CDR1 is LGHDT, CDR2 YNNKEL, per germline (reference sequence). CDR3 residues: CASSQDLNRVNYGYTF. DNA of the CDR3: TGTGCCAGCAGCCAAGATCTGAACAGAGTCAACTATGGCTACACCTTC.

V and J are TRBV6-8 and TRBJ1-1; the D gene is possibly TRBD1 (6 bases). Trimming pared 1 base from V and 4 bases from J, leaving 13 bases between. The V gene's germline CDR1 is MNHGY and CDR2 SAAAGT. The CDR3 consists of 15 residues. DNA for the CDR3: TGTGCCAGCAGTTACTTAGGGGGTTTAAGCACTGAAGCTTTCTTT. Translating gives CASSYLGGLSTEAFF.

This clone was seen a single time. The CDR3 sequence is CASTRTGGDYEQYF. The CDR3 DNA follows: TGTGCCAGCACCCGAACAGGGGGCGACTACGAGCAGTACTTC. The chain couples TRBV11-1 to TRBJ2-7; 9 nucleotides agree with TRBD1. Trimming cost V 7 bases and J 3 bases; bases outside gene matches: 7. CDR3 length equals 14 residues. CDR1 SGHAT and CDR2 FQDESV come from the germline V gene (reference sequence).

The chain recombines TRBV29-1 with TRBJ2-3; a weak D match, TRBD1 (5 bases). The V end lost 6 bases, the J end lost 2 bases, and 15 bases lay between the germline ends. Germline CDR1 is SQVTM and CDR2 is ANQGSEA. CDR3 size: 14 residues. The CDR3 DNA reads TGCAGCGTCGAGTTCAGGGCGACCACAGATACGCAGTATTTT. This encodes CSVEFRATTDTQYF.

The gene calls are TRBV25-1 and TRBJ2-7; tentative D call: TRBD2 (6 bases). The germline CDR1 and CDR2 sequences are MGHDK and SYGVNS. Deletions cut 3 bases from V and 2 bases from J, with 17 bases between. The CDR3 is 16 residues long. The CDR3 bases are TGTGCCAGCAGTGATTGGGGTCACACTAGCACCTACGAGCAGTACTTC. Its protein is CASSDWGHTSTYEQYF.

This chain connects TRBV5-1 to TRBJ1-2; TRBD1 might be the D (6 bases). The V gene lost 1 base and the J gene lost 6 bases, with 13 bases spanning the gap. In germline, CDR1 is SGHRS, CDR2 YFSETQ. CDR3 length: 14 residues. The CDR3 reads CASSLLTGSDGYTF. The CDR3 coding sequence is TGCGCCAGCAGCTTGCTTACAGGGTCCGATGGCTACACCTTC.